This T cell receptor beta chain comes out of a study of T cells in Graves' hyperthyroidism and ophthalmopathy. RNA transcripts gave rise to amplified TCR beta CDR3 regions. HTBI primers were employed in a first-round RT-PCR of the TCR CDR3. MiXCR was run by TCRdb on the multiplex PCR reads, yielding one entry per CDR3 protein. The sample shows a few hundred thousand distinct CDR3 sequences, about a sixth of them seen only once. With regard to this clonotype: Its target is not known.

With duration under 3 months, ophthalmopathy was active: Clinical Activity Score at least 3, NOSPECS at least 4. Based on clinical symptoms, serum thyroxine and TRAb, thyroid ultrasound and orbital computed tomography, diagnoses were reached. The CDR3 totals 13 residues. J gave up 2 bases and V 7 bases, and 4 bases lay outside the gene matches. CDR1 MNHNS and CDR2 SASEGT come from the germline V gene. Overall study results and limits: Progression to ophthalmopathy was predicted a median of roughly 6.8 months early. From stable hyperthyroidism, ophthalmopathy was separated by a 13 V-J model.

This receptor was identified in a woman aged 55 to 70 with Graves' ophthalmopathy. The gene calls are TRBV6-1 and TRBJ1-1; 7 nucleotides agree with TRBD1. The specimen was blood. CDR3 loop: CASTGTVNTEAFF. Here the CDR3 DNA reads TGTGCCAGCACAGGGACAGTCAACACTGAAGCTTTCTTT.